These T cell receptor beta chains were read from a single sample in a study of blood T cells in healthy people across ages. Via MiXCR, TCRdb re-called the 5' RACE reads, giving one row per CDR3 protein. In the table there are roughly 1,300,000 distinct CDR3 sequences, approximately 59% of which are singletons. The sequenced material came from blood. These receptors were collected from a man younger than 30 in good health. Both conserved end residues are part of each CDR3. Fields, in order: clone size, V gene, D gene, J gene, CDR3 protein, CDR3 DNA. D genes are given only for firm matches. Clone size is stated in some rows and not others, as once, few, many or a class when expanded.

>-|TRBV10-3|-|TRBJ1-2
CAISESGRVRGGYTF
TGTGCCATCAGTGAGTCGGGTAGGGTCCGTGGTGGCTACACCTTC
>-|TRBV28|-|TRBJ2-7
CASRADNTYEQYF
TGTGCCAGCAGGGCAGACAACACCTACGAGCAGTACTTC
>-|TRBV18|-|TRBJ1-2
CASSEDGLYGYTF
TGTGCCAGCTCAGAGGACGGCCTCTATGGCTACACCTTC
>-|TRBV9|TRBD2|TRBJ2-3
CASSQTSGLTDTQYF
TGTGCCAGCAGCCAAACTAGCGGACTCACAGATACGCAGTATTTT
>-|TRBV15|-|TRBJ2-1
CATSRDQEYDEQFF
TGTGCCACCAGCAGGGACCAAGAGTACGATGAGCAGTTCTTC
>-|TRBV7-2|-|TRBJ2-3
CASSSSLPDTQYF
TGTGCCAGTAGCTCGTCGTTACCAGATACGCAGTATTTT
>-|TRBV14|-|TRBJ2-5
CASSQGEGTQYF
TGTGCCAGCAGCCAAGGGGAAGGGACCCAGTACTTC
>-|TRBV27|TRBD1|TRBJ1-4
CASSHSTGGVKKLFF
TGTGCCAGCAGTCACTCGACAGGGGGCGTTAAAAAACTGTTTTTT
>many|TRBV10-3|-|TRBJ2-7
CAIRGSYEQYF
TGTGCCATCCGGGGGTCCTACGAGCAGTACTTC
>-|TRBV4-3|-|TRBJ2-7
CASSQDWERQASYEQYF
TGCGCCAGCAGCCAAGATTGGGAACGACAGGCCTCCTACGAGCAGTACTTC
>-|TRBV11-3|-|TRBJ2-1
CASSPRGTLEQFF
TGTGCCAGCAGCCCCCGGGGGACATTGGAGCAGTTCTTC
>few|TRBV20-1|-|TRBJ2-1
CSASRGRGPYNEQFF
TGCAGTGCTAGTAGAGGGCGGGGGCCCTACAATGAGCAGTTCTTC
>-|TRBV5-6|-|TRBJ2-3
CASSTTGGSATDTQYF
TGTGCCAGCAGCACCACGGGTGGAAGCGCCACAGATACGCAGTATTTT
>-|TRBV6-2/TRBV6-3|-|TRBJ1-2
CACSPKGASTLLNYGYTF
TGTGCCTGCAGTCCCAAAGGCGCCTCGACACTTTTAAACTATGGCTACACCTTC
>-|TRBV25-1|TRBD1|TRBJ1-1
CASSDSGTGPEAFF
TGTGCCAGCAGTGATTCTGGGACAGGGCCTGAAGCTTTCTTT
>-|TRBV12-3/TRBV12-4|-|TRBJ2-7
CASSPGTAGYEQYF
TGTGCCAGCAGTCCCGGGACAGCGGGTTACGAGCAGTACTTC
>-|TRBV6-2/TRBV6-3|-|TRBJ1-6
CASRRGSSSYNSPLHF
TGTGCCAGCAGGCGGGGTTCGAGCTCCTATAATTCACCCCTCCACTTT
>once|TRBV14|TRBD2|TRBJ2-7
CASSLAGGGDEQYF
TGTGCCAGCAGCCTAGCGGGAGGGGGCGACGAGCAGTACTTC
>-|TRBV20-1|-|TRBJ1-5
CSAPFGGTNQPQHF
TGCAGTGCCCCTTTCGGGGGGACCAACCAGCCCCAGCATTTT
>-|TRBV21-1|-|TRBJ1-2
CASSRAARGYTF
TGTGCCAGCAGCAGGGCAGCGCGGGGCTACACCTTC
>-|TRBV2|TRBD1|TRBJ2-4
CASSEQGVVKNIQYF
TGTGCCAGCAGTGAACAGGGGGTAGTCAAAAACATTCAGTACTTC
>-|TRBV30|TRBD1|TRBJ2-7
CAWSADRGSSYEQYF
TGTGCCTGGAGTGCGGACAGGGGAAGCTCCTACGAGCAGTACTTC
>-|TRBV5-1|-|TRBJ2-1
CASSLVGISPDNEQFF
TGCGCCAGCAGCTTGGTCGGGATCTCCCCGGACAATGAGCAGTTCTTC
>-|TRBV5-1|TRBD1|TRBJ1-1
CASSWTGGHTEAFF
TGCGCCAGCAGCTGGACAGGGGGCCACACTGAAGCTTTCTTT
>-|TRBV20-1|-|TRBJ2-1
CSARASAELYNEQFF
TGCAGTGCTAGAGCTTCAGCGGAACTATACAATGAGCAGTTCTTC
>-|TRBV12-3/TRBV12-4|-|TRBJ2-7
CASTQASDYEQYF
TGTGCCAGCACCCAGGCTAGCGACTACGAGCAGTACTTC
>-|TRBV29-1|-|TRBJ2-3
CSVELRVRDTQYF
TGCAGCGTTGAACTAAGGGTTAGGGATACGCAGTATTTT
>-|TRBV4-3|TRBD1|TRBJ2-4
CASSPLGTAENVQYF
TGCGCCAGCAGCCCCCTGGGGACAGCCGAAAACGTTCAGTACTTC
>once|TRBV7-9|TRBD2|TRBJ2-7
CASSSGLVQYF
TGTGCCAGCAGCTCGGGACTAGTCCAGTACTTC
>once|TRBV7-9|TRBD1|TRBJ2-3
CASSLIGTGNTDTQYF
TGTGCCAGCAGCTTAATCGGGACAGGAAACACAGATACGCAGTATTTT
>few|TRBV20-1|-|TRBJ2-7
CSARDPGLGPYEQYF
TGCAGTGCTAGAGATCCGGGCTTAGGGCCCTACGAGCAGTACTTC